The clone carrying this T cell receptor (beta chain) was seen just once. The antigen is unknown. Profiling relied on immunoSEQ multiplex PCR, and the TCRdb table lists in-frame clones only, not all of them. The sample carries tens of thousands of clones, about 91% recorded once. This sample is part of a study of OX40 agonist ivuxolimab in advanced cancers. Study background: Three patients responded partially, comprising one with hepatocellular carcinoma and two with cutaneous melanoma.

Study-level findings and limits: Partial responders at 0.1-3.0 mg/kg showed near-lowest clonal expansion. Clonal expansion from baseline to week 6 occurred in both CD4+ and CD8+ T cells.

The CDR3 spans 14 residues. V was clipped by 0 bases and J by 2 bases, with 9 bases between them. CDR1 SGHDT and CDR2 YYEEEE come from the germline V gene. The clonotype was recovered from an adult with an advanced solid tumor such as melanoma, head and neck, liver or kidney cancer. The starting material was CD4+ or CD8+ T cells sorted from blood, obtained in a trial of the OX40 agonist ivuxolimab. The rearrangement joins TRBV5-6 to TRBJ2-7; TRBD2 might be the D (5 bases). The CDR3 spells CASSLGRFPYEQYF. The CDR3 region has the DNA TGTGCCAGCAGCTTGGGGAGGTTCCCCTACGAGCAGTACTTC.